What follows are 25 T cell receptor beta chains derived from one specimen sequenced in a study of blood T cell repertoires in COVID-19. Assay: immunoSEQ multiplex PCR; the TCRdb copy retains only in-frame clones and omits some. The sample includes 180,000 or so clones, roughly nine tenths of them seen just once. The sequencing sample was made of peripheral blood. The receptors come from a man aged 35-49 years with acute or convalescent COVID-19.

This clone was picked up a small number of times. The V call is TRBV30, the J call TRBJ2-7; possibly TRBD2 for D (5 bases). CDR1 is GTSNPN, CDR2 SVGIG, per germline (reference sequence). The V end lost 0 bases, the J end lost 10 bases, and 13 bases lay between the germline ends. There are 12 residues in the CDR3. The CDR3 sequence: CAWSVPGGPQYF. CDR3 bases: TGTGCCTGGAGTGTACCCGGAGGACCTCAGTACTTC. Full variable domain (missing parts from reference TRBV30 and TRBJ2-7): SQTIHQWPATLVQPVGSPLSLECTVEGTSNPNLYWYRQAAGRGLQLLFYSVGIGQISSEVPQNLSASRPQDRQFILSSKKLLLSDSGFYLCAWSVPGGPQYFGPGTRLTVT.

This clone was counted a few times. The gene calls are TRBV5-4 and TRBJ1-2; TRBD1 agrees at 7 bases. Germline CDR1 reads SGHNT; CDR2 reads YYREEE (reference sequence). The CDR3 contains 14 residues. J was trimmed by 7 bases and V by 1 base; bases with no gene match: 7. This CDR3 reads CASSLRGGTVGYTF. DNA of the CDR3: TGTGCCAGCAGCTTGAGGGGCGGGACAGTTGGCTACACCTTC. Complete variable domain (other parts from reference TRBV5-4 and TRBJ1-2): ETGVTQSPTHLIKTRGQQVTLRCSSQSGHNTVSWYQQALGQGPQFIFQYYREEENGRGNFPPRFSGLQFPNYSSELNVNALELDDSALYLCASSLRGGTVGYTFGSGTRLTVV.

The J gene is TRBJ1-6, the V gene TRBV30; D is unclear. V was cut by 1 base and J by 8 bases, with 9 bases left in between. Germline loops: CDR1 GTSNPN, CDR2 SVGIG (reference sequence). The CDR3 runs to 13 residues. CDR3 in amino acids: CAWSGGGDSPLHF. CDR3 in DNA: TGTGCCTGGAGTGGAGGCGGGGATTCACCCCTCCACTTT.

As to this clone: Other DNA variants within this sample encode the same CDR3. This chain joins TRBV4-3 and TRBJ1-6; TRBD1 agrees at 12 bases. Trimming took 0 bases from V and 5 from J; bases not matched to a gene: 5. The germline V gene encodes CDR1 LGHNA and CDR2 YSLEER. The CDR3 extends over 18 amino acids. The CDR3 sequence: CASSQDGGQGANNSPLHF. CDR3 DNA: TGCGCCAGCAGCCAAGATGGGGGACAGGGGGCTAATAATTCACCCCTCCACTTT.

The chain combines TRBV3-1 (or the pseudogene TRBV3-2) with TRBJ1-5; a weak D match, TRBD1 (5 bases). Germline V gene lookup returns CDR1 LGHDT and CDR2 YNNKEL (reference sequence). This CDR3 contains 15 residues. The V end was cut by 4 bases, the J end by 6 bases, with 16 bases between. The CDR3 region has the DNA TGTGCCAGCAGCCGCCGGGGGGAAAAAAGTCAGCCCCAGCATTTT. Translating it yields CASSRRGEKSQPQHF.

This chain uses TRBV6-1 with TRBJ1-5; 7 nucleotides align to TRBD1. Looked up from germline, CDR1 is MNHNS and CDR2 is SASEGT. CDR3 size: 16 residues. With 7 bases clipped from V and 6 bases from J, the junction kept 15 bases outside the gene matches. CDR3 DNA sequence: TGTGCCAGCAATGACCACCGGGACAGCGGAACTCAGCCCCAGCATTTT. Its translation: CASNDHRDSGTQPQHF.

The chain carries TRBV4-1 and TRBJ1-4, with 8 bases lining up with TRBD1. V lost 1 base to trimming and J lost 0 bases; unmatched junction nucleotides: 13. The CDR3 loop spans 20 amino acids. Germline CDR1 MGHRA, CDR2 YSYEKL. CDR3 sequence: CASSQASHRGRLATNEKLFF. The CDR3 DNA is TGCGCCAGCAGCCAAGCTTCCCACAGGGGGAGGCTTGCAACTAATGAAAAACTGTTTTTT.

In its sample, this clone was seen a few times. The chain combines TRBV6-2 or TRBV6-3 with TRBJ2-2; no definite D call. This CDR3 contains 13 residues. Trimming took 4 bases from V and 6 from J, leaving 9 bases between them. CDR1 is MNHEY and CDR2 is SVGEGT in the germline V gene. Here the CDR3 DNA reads TGTGCCAGCAGTTCCCCCCGTCCCGGGGAGCTGTTTTTT. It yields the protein CASSSPRPGELFF.

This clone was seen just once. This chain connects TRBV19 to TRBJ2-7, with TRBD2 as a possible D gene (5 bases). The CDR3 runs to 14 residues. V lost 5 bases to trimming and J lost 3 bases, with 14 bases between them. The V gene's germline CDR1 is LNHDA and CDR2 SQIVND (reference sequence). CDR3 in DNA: TGTGCCAGTAGTCCGGAGGCTTTCAACTACGAGCAGTACTTC. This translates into CASSPEAFNYEQYF.

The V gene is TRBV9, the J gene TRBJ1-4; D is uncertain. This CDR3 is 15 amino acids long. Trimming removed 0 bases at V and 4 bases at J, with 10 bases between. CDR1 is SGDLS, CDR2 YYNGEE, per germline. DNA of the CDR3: TGTGCCAGCAGCGTAGGAGGCAGCCTTAATGAAAAACTGTTTTTT. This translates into CASSVGGSLNEKLFF.

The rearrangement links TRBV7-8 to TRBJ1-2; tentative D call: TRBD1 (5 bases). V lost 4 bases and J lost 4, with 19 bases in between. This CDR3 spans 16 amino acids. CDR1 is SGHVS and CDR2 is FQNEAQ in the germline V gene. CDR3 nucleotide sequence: TGTGCCAGCAGCTCAGGGCGGGGTCGGGATGGCTATGGCTACACCTTC. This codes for CASSSGRGRDGYGYTF.

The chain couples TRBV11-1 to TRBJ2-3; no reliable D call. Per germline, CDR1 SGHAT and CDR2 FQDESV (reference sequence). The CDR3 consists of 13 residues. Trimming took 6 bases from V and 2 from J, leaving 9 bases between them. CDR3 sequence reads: CASRLTNTDTQYF. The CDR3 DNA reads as TGTGCCAGCAGGCTTACTAACACAGATACGCAGTATTTT.

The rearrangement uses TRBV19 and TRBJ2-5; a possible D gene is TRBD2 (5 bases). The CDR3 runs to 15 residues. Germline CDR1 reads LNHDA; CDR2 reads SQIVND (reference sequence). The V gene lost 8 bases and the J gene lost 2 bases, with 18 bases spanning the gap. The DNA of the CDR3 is TGTGCCAGTGATCGGGGAAATACCCATCAAGAGACCCAGTACTTC. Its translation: CASDRGNTHQETQYF.

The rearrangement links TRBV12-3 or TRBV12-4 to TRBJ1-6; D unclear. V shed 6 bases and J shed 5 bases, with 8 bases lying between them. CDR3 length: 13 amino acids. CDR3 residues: CASRAPNNSPLHF. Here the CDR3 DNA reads TGTGCCAGCAGGGCCCCCAATAATTCACCCCTCCACTTT.

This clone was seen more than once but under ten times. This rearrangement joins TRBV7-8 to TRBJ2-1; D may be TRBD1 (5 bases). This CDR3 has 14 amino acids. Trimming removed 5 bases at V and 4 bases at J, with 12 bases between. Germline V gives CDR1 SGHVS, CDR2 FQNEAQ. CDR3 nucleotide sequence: TGTGCCAGCAGCCCGACAGAGACTTACAATGAGCAGTTCTTC. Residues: CASSPTETYNEQFF.

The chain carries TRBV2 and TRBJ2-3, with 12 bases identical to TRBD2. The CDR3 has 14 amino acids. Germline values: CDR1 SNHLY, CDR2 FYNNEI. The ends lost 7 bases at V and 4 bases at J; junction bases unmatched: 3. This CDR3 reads CASTLAGGPDTQYF. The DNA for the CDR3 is TGTGCCAGCACACTAGCGGGGGGCCCAGATACGCAGTATTTT.

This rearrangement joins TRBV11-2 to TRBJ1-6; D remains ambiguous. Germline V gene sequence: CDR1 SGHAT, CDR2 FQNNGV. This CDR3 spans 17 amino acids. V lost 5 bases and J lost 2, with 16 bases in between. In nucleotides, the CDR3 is TGTGCCAGCAGCCCGAGGCCCCTGGAGACCTATAATTCACCCCTCCACTTT. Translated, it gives CASSPRPLETYNSPLHF.

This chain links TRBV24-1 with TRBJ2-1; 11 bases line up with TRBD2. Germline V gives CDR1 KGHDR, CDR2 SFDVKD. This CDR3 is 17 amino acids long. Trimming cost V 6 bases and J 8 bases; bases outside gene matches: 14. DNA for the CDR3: TGTGCCACCAGTTCAAATGTTCCTAGCGGGGGGTTTTATGAGCAGTTCTTC. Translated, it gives CATSSNVPSGGFYEQFF.

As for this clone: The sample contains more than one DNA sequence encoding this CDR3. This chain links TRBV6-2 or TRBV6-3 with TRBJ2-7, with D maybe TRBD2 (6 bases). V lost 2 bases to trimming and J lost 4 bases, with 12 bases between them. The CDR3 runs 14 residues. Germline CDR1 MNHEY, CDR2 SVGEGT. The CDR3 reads CASSYGAGRYEQYF. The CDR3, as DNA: TGTGCCAGCAGTTACGGGGCAGGGAGGTACGAGCAGTACTTC.

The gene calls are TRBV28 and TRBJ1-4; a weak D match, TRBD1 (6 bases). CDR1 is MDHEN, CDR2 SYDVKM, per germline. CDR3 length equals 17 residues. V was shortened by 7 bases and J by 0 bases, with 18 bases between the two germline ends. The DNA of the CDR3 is TGTGCCAGCACATCTTACAGGGACGACTCAACTAATGAAAAACTGTTTTTT. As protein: CASTSYRDDSTNEKLFF.

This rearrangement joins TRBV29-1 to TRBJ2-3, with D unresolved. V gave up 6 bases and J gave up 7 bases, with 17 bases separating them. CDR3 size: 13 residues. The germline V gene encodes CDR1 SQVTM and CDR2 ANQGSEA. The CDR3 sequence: CSVVLTVGNTQYF. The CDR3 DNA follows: TGCAGCGTGGTCCTTACAGTTGGTAATACGCAGTATTTT.

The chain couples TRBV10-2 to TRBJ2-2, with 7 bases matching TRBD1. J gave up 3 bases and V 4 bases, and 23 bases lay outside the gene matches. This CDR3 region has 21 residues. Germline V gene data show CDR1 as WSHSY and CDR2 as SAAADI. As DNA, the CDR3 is TGCGCCAGCAGTGGGACCGACAGGGAAGTGGAGCTAGGGCGCGACACCGGGGAGCTGTTTTTT. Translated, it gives CASSGTDREVELGRDTGELFF.

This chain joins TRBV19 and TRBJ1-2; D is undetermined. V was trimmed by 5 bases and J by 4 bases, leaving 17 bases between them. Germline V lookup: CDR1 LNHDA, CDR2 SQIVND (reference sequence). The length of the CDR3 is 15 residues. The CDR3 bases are TGTGCCAGTAGTCCTAACTTGGCAGGTCGCTATGGCTACACCTTC. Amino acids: CASSPNLAGRYGYTF.

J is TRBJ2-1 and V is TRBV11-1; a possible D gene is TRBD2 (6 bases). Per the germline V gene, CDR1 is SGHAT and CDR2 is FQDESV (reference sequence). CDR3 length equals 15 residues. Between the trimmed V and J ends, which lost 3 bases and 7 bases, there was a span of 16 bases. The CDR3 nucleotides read TGTGCCAGCAGCTTCAGAGAGGGACTTCCAAATGAGCAGTTCTTC. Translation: CASSFREGLPNEQFF.

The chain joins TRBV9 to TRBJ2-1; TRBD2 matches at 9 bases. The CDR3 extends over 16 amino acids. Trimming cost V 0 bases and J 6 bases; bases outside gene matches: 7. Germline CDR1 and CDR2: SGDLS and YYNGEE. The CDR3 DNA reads TGTGCCAGCAGCGTAGATCTAGCGGGGATTCGCAATGAGCAGTTCTTC. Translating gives CASSVDLAGIRNEQFF.